This T cell receptor beta chain was observed in a study of blood T cell repertoires in COVID-19. Background on the study: Nucleic acid was either cDNA or gDNA, and it came from T cells, B-cell-depleted T cells, or PBMCs.

Clones were read by immunoSEQ multiplex PCR, and TCRdb kept only the in-frame ones, dropping some. Of roughly 100,000 clones listed, 80% to 95% are singletons. Germline CDR1 and CDR2: MNHEY and SMNVEV (reference sequence). The CDR3 runs 12 residues. Between the trimmed V and J ends, which lost 10 bases and 4 bases, there was a span of 13 bases. Sequenced sample: peripheral blood. This receptor was identified in a woman between 50 and 59 years old with COVID-19, enrolled during active disease. The rearrangement uses TRBV27 and TRBJ1-2; D remains unclear. CDR3 in DNA: TGTGCCACAATGACCGAGGGCTATGGCTACACCTTC. Encoded protein: CATMTEGYGYTF.